This T cell receptor beta chain was sequenced for a study of tumor-infiltrating lymphocytes in primary liver carcinoma. Study background: The study enrolled male and female patients aged 30 to 69 years. Sample counts of productive TCRbeta reads spanned roughly 3.65 to 8 million; these counts were similar across tissue types. Study-level findings and limits: Tumor-blood pairs (like tumor-adjacent pairs) overlapped less than tumor region pairs did. Unsorted bulk processing meant the study did not compare CD4+ and CD8+ repertoires.

Concerning this clonotype: No antigen is known for it.

TCR beta cDNA came from about 500 ng total RNA, primed with a constant-region primer. A slightly modified ARM-PCR protocol with three nested multiplex PCR rounds produced these TCR beta libraries. The first two PCR rounds used TRBV1-TRBV30 primers with a Cbeta primer, 9 to 11 cycles each. TCRdb ran MiXCR on the multiplex PCR reads and lists one entry per CDR3 protein. Altogether 250,000 to 350,000 distinct CDR3 sequences are present, around three fifths being singletons, with the ten largest covering 15% to 20%. The CDR3 consists of 12 residues. Looked up from germline, CDR1 is LGHNT and CDR2 is FRNRAP. V was cut by 11 bases and J by 2 bases, with 13 bases left in between. Unsorted whole blood yielded blood RNA, and germline DNA was extracted as well.

This TCR came from a woman under 40 with primary liver carcinoma and hepatitis B virus infection. Sequences were obtained from peripheral blood. The chain joins TRBV12-5 to TRBJ2-7; no firm D call. For the CDR3, the DNA is TGTGCTGGTATGGGATTAGCCTACGAGCAGTACTTC. Translated: CAGMGLAYEQYF.